This paragraph reports one TCR beta chain. The antigen is undetermined. TCRdb's table, derived via immunoSEQ multiplex PCR, lists solely in-frame clones and lacks some. The sample lists 83,000 or so clones, roughly 86% occurring once. This sample was taken from a study of T cell responses to AZD1222 COVID-19 vaccine. Study conclusions and caveats: The CD4 TCRs associated with vaccination extended across spike and predominated at 160-218 and 743-854.

The source material was peripheral blood, sampled 28 days after the second AZD1222 dose. The receptor's source is an adult who received the AZD1222 COVID-19 vaccine.

The CDR3 protein is CAWSVARVGGNTIYF. The CDR3 DNA is TGTGCCTGGAGTGTAGCCAGGGTCGGTGGAAACACCATATATTTT. This chain uses TRBV30 with TRBJ1-3; D perhaps matches TRBD1 (5 bases). Germline CDR1 GTSNPN, CDR2 SVGIG (reference sequence). V lost 0 bases and J lost 3, with 12 bases in between. This CDR3 contains 15 residues.